The rows below give T cell receptor beta chains drawn from one sample of a study of T cells after yellow fever vaccination. One entry per CDR3 protein, called by TCRdb with MiXCR from the 5' RACE reads. Of hundreds of thousands of distinct CDR3 sequences listed, 7.5% to 9% are singletons. The sample was PBMCs, taken on the day of the first yellow fever vaccination. These receptors were collected from a man younger than 35 who received the YFV17D yellow fever vaccine. The CDR3 runs from the conserved cysteine through the conserved F or W. Fields, in order: V gene, J gene, D gene, clone size, CDR3 protein, CDR3 DNA. The D gene is left open where the match is weak. Clone sizes are given selectively: once, few, many, or a class where the clone is expanded.

V: TRBV3-1
J: TRBJ2-5
D: .
size: .
CDR3: CASSQPGRETQYF
DNA: TGTGCCAGCAGCCAACCGGGGAGAGAGACCCAGTACTTC

V: TRBV10-3
J: TRBJ1-3
D: .
size: few
CDR3: CAISIGTAGNTIYF
DNA: TGTGCCATCAGCATCGGGACGGCTGGAAACACCATATATTTT

V: TRBV6-1
J: TRBJ1-5
D: TRBD1
size: .
CDR3: CASKKETGGDRGNQPQHF
DNA: TGTGCCAGCAAGAAGGAGACAGGGGGCGATCGGGGCAATCAGCCCCAGCATTTT

V: TRBV4-3
J: TRBJ1-2
D: .
size: .
CDR3: CASSQEASPGQGGYGYTF
DNA: TGCGCCAGCAGCCAAGAGGCGAGTCCCGGCCAGGGAGGCTATGGCTACACCTTC

V: TRBV7-9
J: TRBJ2-5
D: .
size: few
CDR3: CASSAPPAETQYF
DNA: TGTGCCAGCAGCGCTCCCCCGGCCGAGACCCAGTACTTC

V: TRBV6-1
J: TRBJ1-5
D: TRBD1
size: .
CDR3: CASSGQGLQPQHF
DNA: TGTGCCAGCAGTGGACAGGGGCTTCAGCCCCAGCATTTT

V: TRBV10-3
J: TRBJ1-5
D: TRBD1
size: few
CDR3: CAISESGTDQPQHF
DNA: TGTGCCATCAGTGAATCCGGGACAGATCAGCCCCAGCATTTT

V: TRBV12-3/TRBV12-4
J: TRBJ2-5
D: .
size: .
CDR3: CASSFGLQGRETQYF
DNA: TGTGCCAGCAGTTTCGGCTTACAGGGACGGGAGACCCAGTACTTC

V: TRBV28
J: TRBJ1-2
D: TRBD1
size: .
CDR3: CASSGTGSRPVGGYTF
DNA: TGTGCCAGCAGCGGGACAGGGTCTCGCCCCGTGGGCGGCTACACCTTC

V: TRBV7-2
J: TRBJ2-5
D: TRBD1
size: .
CDR3: CASSLGGQGLGETQYF
DNA: TGTGCCAGCAGCTTAGGCGGACAGGGTTTGGGGGAGACCCAGTACTTC

V: TRBV6-5
J: TRBJ2-5
D: .
size: few
CDR3: CASLVARQSWETQYF
DNA: TGTGCCAGCCTAGTCGCTCGCCAAAGCTGGGAGACCCAGTACTTC

V: TRBV12-3/TRBV12-4
J: TRBJ1-2
D: .
size: .
CDR3: CASSLREYYGYTF
DNA: TGTGCCAGCAGTTTAAGGGAGTACTATGGCTACACCTTC

V: TRBV7-9
J: TRBJ2-4
D: .
size: few
CDR3: CASSMNRELAKNIQYF
DNA: TGTGCCAGCAGCATGAACAGGGAATTAGCCAAAAACATTCAGTACTTC

V: TRBV7-9
J: TRBJ2-5
D: .
size: .
CDR3: CASSLDIRETQYF
DNA: TGTGCCAGCAGCCTCGATATTAGGGAGACCCAGTACTTC

V: TRBV12-3/TRBV12-4
J: TRBJ1-1
D: TRBD1
size: few
CDR3: CASSLIGQGDSEAFF
DNA: TGTGCCAGCAGTTTAATCGGCCAGGGGGATAGTGAAGCTTTCTTT

V: TRBV12-3/TRBV12-4
J: TRBJ2-6
D: .
size: .
CDR3: CPSSFGGLGANVLTF
DNA: TGTCCCAGCAGTTTCGGGGGATTGGGGGCCAACGTCCTGACTTTC

V: TRBV21-1
J: TRBJ2-5
D: .
size: few
CDR3: CASSKPSGTQYF
DNA: TGTGCCAGCAGCAAACCGTCCGGGACCCAGTACTTC

V: TRBV18
J: TRBJ2-7
D: TRBD2
size: many
CDR3: CASSPMASGSSYEQYF
DNA: TGTGCCAGCTCACCAATGGCTAGCGGGAGCTCCTACGAGCAGTACTTC

V: TRBV19
J: TRBJ1-2
D: .
size: few
CDR3: CASSPDSRPYGYTF
DNA: TGTGCCAGTAGCCCGGACAGTCGCCCCTATGGCTACACCTTC

V: TRBV2
J: TRBJ2-5
D: TRBD1
size: .
CDR3: CASSGATGGYQETQYF
DNA: TGTGCCAGCAGTGGGGCGACAGGGGGCTACCAAGAGACCCAGTACTTC

V: TRBV5-6
J: TRBJ2-2
D: .
size: few
CDR3: CAYGRGSTGELFF
DNA: TGTGCCTACGGTCGGGGAAGCACCGGGGAGCTGTTTTTT

V: TRBV5-1
J: TRBJ2-3
D: .
size: .
CDR3: CASSDRPGGPTDTQYF
DNA: TGCGCCAGCAGTGACCGGCCCGGGGGGCCAACAGATACGCAGTATTTT

V: TRBV7-2
J: TRBJ2-3
D: .
size: .
CDR3: CASSLANPTDTQYF
DNA: TGTGCCAGCAGCTTAGCTAACCCCACAGATACGCAGTATTTT

V: TRBV28
J: TRBJ2-3
D: .
size: .
CDR3: CSSRMKGADTQYF
DNA: TGTTCCAGCAGGATGAAGGGCGCAGATACGCAGTATTTT

V: TRBV20-1
J: TRBJ1-5
D: TRBD1
size: few
CDR3: CSANRDRGPRQPQHF
DNA: TGCAGTGCTAACCGGGACAGGGGGCCACGGCAGCCCCAGCATTTT

V: TRBV20-1
J: TRBJ2-3
D: TRBD2
size: few
CDR3: CSAALAGTTDTQYF
DNA: TGCAGTGCTGCTCTAGCGGGGACCACAGATACGCAGTATTTT

V: TRBV13
J: TRBJ1-6
D: .
size: .
CDR3: CASSLVGIGSPLHF
DNA: TGTGCCAGCAGCTTAGTTGGGATAGGATCACCCCTCCACTTT

V: TRBV20-1
J: TRBJ1-1
D: .
size: few
CDR3: CSATPTRVGTEAFF
DNA: TGCAGTGCTACGCCCACCAGGGTAGGCACTGAAGCTTTCTTT

V: TRBV29-1
J: TRBJ1-1
D: .
size: many
CDR3: CSVGYRKNTEAFF
DNA: TGCAGCGTTGGTTACAGGAAGAACACTGAAGCTTTCTTT

V: TRBV5-1
J: TRBJ2-1
D: TRBD2
size: many
CDR3: CASSLDSGGVLGQFF
DNA: TGCGCCAGCAGCTTGGATAGCGGGGGAGTACTGGGGCAGTTCTTC

V: TRBV6-2/TRBV6-3
J: TRBJ2-5
D: TRBD1
size: many
CDR3: CASSGTGETQYF
DNA: TGTGCCAGCAGCGGGACAGGAGAGACCCAGTACTTC

V: TRBV7-2
J: TRBJ1-5
D: .
size: many
CDR3: CASSPGGGGDQPQHF
DNA: TGTGCCAGCAGCCCGGGGGGGGGCGGAGATCAGCCCCAGCATTTT

V: TRBV7-9
J: TRBJ2-1
D: TRBD2
size: few
CDR3: CASSLVGGGDSYNEQFF
DNA: TGTGCCAGCAGCCTCGTCGGCGGGGGGGACTCCTACAATGAGCAGTTCTTC

V: TRBV19
J: TRBJ1-2
D: .
size: many
CDR3: CASSVDSYGYTF
DNA: TGTGCCAGTAGTGTCGACTCCTATGGCTACACCTTC

V: TRBV7-2
J: TRBJ2-3
D: .
size: few
CDR3: CASSPRRGATTDTQYF
DNA: TGTGCCAGCAGCCCCCGCCGGGGAGCAACCACAGATACGCAGTATTTT

V: TRBV12-3/TRBV12-4
J: TRBJ2-7
D: TRBD1
size: .
CDR3: CASSLAGTGVREQYF
DNA: TGTGCCAGCAGTTTAGCGGGTACAGGGGTGAGGGAGCAGTACTTC

V: TRBV20-1
J: TRBJ2-1
D: TRBD1
size: few
CDR3: CSVVTGAYYNEQFF
DNA: TGCAGTGTAGTCACAGGGGCCTACTACAATGAGCAGTTCTTC

V: TRBV6-2/TRBV6-3
J: TRBJ2-5
D: .
size: many
CDR3: CASSPGLETQYF
DNA: TGTGCCAGCAGCCCCGGACTGGAGACCCAGTACTTC

V: TRBV7-6
J: TRBJ2-5
D: .
size: .
CDR3: CASSLGLLETQYF
DNA: TGTGCCAGCAGCTTAGGTTTACTCGAGACCCAGTACTTC

V: TRBV21-1
J: TRBJ1-4
D: .
size: few
CDR3: CASSLDGGGKNEKLFF
DNA: TGTGCCAGCAGCCTGGACGGAGGGGGCAAAAATGAAAAACTGTTTTTT

V: TRBV20-1
J: TRBJ1-1
D: .
size: few
CDR3: CSAPKGRGAFF
DNA: TGCAGTGCCCCTAAGGGTAGGGGGGCTTTCTTT

V: TRBV6-1
J: TRBJ1-2
D: .
size: .
CDR3: CASSATDLGNYGYTF
DNA: TGTGCCAGCAGCGCCACGGACCTCGGCAACTATGGCTACACCTTC

V: TRBV11-2
J: TRBJ1-4
D: .
size: .
CDR3: CASSLDSEGLFGDEKLFF
DNA: TGTGCCAGCAGCTTAGATTCAGAGGGATTATTCGGGGATGAAAAACTGTTTTTT

V: TRBV6-1
J: TRBJ2-6
D: .
size: few
CDR3: CASSEAGLGNSGANVLTF
DNA: TGTGCCAGCAGTGAAGCAGGGCTAGGGAACTCTGGGGCCAACGTCCTGACTTTC

V: TRBV27
J: TRBJ1-1
D: .
size: .
CDR3: CASSLVRLDTWGAEAYF
DNA: TGTGCCAGCAGTTTGGTTCGACTCGATACTTGGGGGGCTGAAGCTTACTTT

V: TRBV12-3/TRBV12-4
J: TRBJ2-3
D: TRBD2
size: .
CDR3: CASSLRGAGDRTDTQYF
DNA: TGTGCCAGCAGTTTAAGGGGAGCGGGGGACCGCACAGATACGCAGTATTTT

V: TRBV21-1
J: TRBJ1-5
D: .
size: many
CDR3: CASSNHRVPQNNQPQHF
DNA: TGTGCCAGCAGCAACCACAGGGTCCCGCAAAACAATCAGCCCCAGCATTTT